This T cell receptor (beta chain) was recovered during a study of cytomegalovirus exposure and HLA in healthy donors (dated by TCRdb to 2016 to 2017). With respect to the entire study: An earlier analysis of some 600 of the donors reported approximately 300 Gb of sequence data and roughly 120 million unique TCR beta sequences obtained from 180 million or so T cells. Around 300 gigabases of sequencing data and roughly 90 million unique TCR sequences were included in an early release covering under 650 HLA-typed donors. Of the roughly 420 genotyped donors, 80% to 90% were placed in the genetic ancestry cluster associated with self-reported Caucasian donors. The aim of the study was to test whether cataloging public T cell receptors could identify signatures of past pathogen exposure. The T cell repertoires of 670 or so subjects were profiled by immunosequencing and related to cytomegalovirus serostatus. Along with the roughly 610-subject first cohort, a separate validation cohort of over a hundred different subjects was used. The study combined high-throughput TCR immunosequencing, statistical association of individual TCRs with disease status, and machine learning to predict cytomegalovirus infection status. A later analysis re-analyzed previously published TCR beta repertoires from 500 to 700 donors and added high-resolution HLA genotyping to study TCR occurrence patterns. The later analysis used no new phenotypic data to find candidate immune exposures, relying instead on TCR beta sequences and their occurrence across donors. To decide whether each TCR beta V gene segment behaved as functional or pseudogenic, an earlier analysis of fewer than 750 of the donors relied on high-throughput TCR beta sequencing. Donor age, sex, ethnicity and CMV serostatus were collected together with the repertoire data. A later genetic analysis used genome-wide SNP genotypes for about three fifths of the 666 donors, treating that subset as a discovery cohort. All discovery cohort repertoires had been generated using a single sequencing platform. Both class I and class II loci were covered by HLA typing, at four-digit resolution. Typing coverage differed by locus: A, B, C, DRB1 and DQB1 were typed in about 629-640 donors, DQA1 in 522, DPA1 in nearly 610, and DPB1 in 450 to 480. About five DR-DQ haplotypes were treated as single units for association and clustering because of strong linkage in the cohort. On average, 235,054 unique TCR beta nucleotide sequences were sequenced per donor among a few hundred genotyped donors of the cohort, with around 19% of those sequences being non-productive.

Library preparation used the immunoSEQ multiplex PCR assay. For the multiplex PCR, a mixture combining 60 forward primers for TCR Vbeta segments and 13 reverse primers for TCR Jbeta segments was used. Amplification of the CDR3 region of rearranged TCR beta genes was performed with a multiplex PCR assay on genomic DNA. On the Illumina HiSeq System, the amplified TCR beta libraries were sequenced as 87-base-pair reads. On the authors' methods: A later analysis counted tens of millions of unique TCR beta chains across the 670 or so repertoires, and about 10 million of these chains were shared by at least two donors. Raw reads were error-corrected and collapsed into unique sequences by a nearest-neighbor algorithm in which closely related sequences were merged to remove PCR and sequencing errors. Alignment of CDR3 sequences to IMGT reference sequences was used to assign V, D and J gene segments. For a sequence to be retained, a match of at least six nucleotides to both a V gene segment and a J gene segment was required. A rearrangement was called productive if the CDR3 had no stop codons and remained in frame with V and J, and every other rearrangement was called non-productive. CDR3 was defined according to IMGT convention as the region running from the second conserved V-encoded cysteine to the conserved J-encoded phenylalanine. The earlier analysis of a few hundred of the donors excluded any sequence lacking an unambiguous match to a single V gene segment. An earlier analysis of 587 of the donors classified V segments as functional when productive rearrangements were above 56.7% and as segregating when the standard deviation between donors was above 5%. To diagnose cytomegalovirus status from the catalog of TCR beta chain sequences, a statistical classification framework was built. In a later analysis, TCR nucleotide sequences were compared against IMGT/GENE-DB human TR gene sequences so that V and J genes could be assigned. A later analysis assigned CDR3 sequences and most-parsimonious VDJ recombination scenarios with the TCRdist pipeline. A later analysis defined each TCR beta chain by its CDR3 amino acid sequence plus V-gene family, and excluded reads lacking a unique V-gene family. As a way to deal with suspected cross-contamination and a sequencing artifact, a later analysis dropped under 600 nucleotide sequences that were highly shared and had low generation probability. In a later analysis, a clonal expansion index was calculated for each public chain from normalized within-repertoire ranks of inferred template counts. A later analysis computed generation probabilities with a VDJ recombination model fitted to out-of-frame rearrangements, and checked the results against IGoR. Hypergeometric tests were used in a later analysis to score TCR-TCR, TCR-HLA and TCR-CMV co-occurrence, with a repertoire-size bias correction applied to the TCR pairs. To estimate false discovery rates, a later analysis permuted the HLA or CMV assignments 20 times. In a later analysis, co-occurring TCRs were grouped using DBSCAN, with TCRdist sequence similarity added in when clustering inside HLA-allele-positive subsets. Co-occurrence clustering excluded repertoires with fewer than 30,000 or more than 120,000 public chains, plus five with anomalous nucleotide sharing. Drawn from immuneACCESS, this table holds only the in-frame rearrangements with V and J called that TCRdb kept. Clones are partly lost; checked studies trace under half to an unresolved V gene and leave the rest unexplained. The V and J calls and clone size are taken from that table; D and trimming were inferred from the DNA. A total of approximately 100,000 clones appear in this sample, over 70% of them only once. The top ten hold roughly a tenth of the sample.

In the case of this clone: Its antigen is unknown. Base qualities were left out, and no much larger clone turns up one base away.

The cohort consisted of 600 or so healthy bone marrow donors. At the time of sampling, every cohort member was nominally healthy, though immune exposures that went unrecorded were likely present. The donor was CMV seronegative and belonged to the group of 320 or so seronegative cohort members. Every donor gave a peripheral blood sample, and the peripheral blood mononuclear cells from that sample were used for TCR beta sequencing. The Qiagen DNeasy Blood Extraction Kit was used to extract genomic DNA from the blood cell samples. V is cut by 5 bases and J by 1 base, and the space between the germline ends is 15 bases. There are 15 amino acids in the CDR3, from cysteine to phenylalanine inclusive. The retained sequence is limited to the CDR3, 45 bases, with the frame set at the first base. CDR1 and CDR2 are read off the germline V gene (reference sequence) as GTSNPN and SVGIG. Study-wide findings and limitations: In the study, approximately 150 TCR beta chains were listed as associated with cytomegalovirus. A few of the identified cytomegalovirus-associated TCR beta chains were confirmed in vitro to be specific for cytomegalovirus antigens. Sequencing depth was assumed to be roughly uniform across donors in the presence/absence analyses, though that assumption may not hold. According to a later genetic analysis, donors in an Asian-associated ancestry cluster had fewer N-insertions in productive TCRs than the roughly 700-donor mean. HLA typing was unavailable for some donors at each locus, so association tests used only the typed subset. A further reported finding was that TCR beta sequences accurately predicted the HLA-A and HLA-B alleles for most subjects in the first cohort. A later genetic analysis associated a missense DCLRE1C variant with V-gene and J-gene trimming of TCR beta chains, and an independent cohort replicated the association. In an earlier analysis of around 600 of the donors, most TCR beta V segments appeared in productive rearrangements about 90% or about 30% of the time, broadly matching IMGT annotations. In a later analysis, some 17,000 TCR beta sequences were associated with specific HLA alleles at a false discovery rate of 0.05. CMV serostatus was the only immune exposure information available for the cohort. The 87-base-pair reads could not distinguish some IMGT-functional V segments, including TRBV6-2 and TRBV6-3, so those segments were excluded. The classifier was reported to diagnose cytomegalovirus status with high specificity and sensitivity in both the original and validation cohorts. In a later analysis, HLA-associated TCR beta chains showed more clonal expansion and lower generation probabilities than non-associated chains that were equally common. According to a later analysis, most CMV-associated TCR beta chains appeared to be HLA-restricted, and the HLA associations seemed to be driven largely by CMV exposure. When HLA alleles, especially DR and DQ, strongly co-occurred, TCR associations were difficult to assign to individual alleles. Linkage disequilibrium might explain the correlated functional status among segregating V segments, but an unknown experimental factor could not be excluded. Because counts were too low, 15 to 20 rarely observed V segments, including chromosome 9 orphons, were left out of the earlier analysis of a few hundred of the donors. While some public TCRs were present in many individuals, most TCR sequences turned up only very rarely across donors. In a later analysis, several top co-occurrence clusters were reported to appear linked to parvovirus B19, influenza, CMV and Epstein-Barr virus. In this cohort, only TCR beta chains were sequenced, and detectable features were limited by the absence of alpha or paired-chain data. According to the authors, the approach could potentially be generalized to other disease states and immunological phenotypes. The sequencing pipeline was judged likely to have produced a cluster of highly shared sequence variants as a technical artifact. A later analysis found that TCR association rates varied across HLA loci, with DRB1 alleles showing the most associated TCRs and HLA-C alleles the fewest.

The chain joins TRBV30 to TRBJ1-5; no D gene is confidently identified. Sequencing input: PBMCs. This receptor was obtained from a man aged 50 or older in good health and CMV-seronegative. This receptor has the CDR3 CAWGSGGPSNQPQHF. At the DNA level, the sequence is TGTGCCTGGGGAAGTGGAGGGCCCAGCAATCAGCCCCAGCATTTT.